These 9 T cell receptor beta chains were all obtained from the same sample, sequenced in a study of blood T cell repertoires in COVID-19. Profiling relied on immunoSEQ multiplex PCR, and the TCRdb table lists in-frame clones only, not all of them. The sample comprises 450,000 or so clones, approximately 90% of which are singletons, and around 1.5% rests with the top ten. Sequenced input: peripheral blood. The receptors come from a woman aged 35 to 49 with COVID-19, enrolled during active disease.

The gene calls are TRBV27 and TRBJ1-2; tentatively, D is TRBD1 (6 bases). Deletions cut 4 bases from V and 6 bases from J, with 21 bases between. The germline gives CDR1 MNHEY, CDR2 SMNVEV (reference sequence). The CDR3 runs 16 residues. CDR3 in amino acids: CASSSYTSGVSDGYTF. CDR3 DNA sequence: TGTGCCAGCAGTTCATATACTTCAGGGGTGAGCGATGGCTACACCTTC.

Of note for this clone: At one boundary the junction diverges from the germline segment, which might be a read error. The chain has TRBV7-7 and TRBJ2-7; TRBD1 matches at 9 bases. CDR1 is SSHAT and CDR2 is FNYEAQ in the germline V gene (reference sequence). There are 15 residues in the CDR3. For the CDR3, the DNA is TGTGCTAGCAGCTCGGGACAGGGCTACAGTTACGAGCAGTACTTC. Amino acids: CASSSGQGYSYEQYF. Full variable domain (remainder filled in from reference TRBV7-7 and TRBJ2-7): GAGVSQSPRYKVTKRGQDVTLRCDPISSHATLYWYQQALGQGPEFLTYFNYEAQPDKSGLPSDRFSAERPEGSISTLTIQRTEQRDSAMYRCASSSGQGYSYEQYFGPGTRLTVT.

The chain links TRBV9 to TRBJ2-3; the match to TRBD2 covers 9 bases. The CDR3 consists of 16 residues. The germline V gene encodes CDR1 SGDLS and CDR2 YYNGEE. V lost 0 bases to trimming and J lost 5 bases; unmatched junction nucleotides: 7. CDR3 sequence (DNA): TGTGCCAGCAGCGTAGGGGGCGGGGGGGCAATAGATACGCAGTATTTT. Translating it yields CASSVGGGGAIDTQYF.

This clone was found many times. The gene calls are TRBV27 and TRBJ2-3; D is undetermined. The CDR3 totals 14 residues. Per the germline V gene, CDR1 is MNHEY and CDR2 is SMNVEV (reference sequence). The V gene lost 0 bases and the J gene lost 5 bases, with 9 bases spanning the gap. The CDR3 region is CASSLSGPLDTQYF. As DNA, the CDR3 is TGTGCCAGCAGTTTATCGGGCCCTCTAGATACGCAGTATTTT.

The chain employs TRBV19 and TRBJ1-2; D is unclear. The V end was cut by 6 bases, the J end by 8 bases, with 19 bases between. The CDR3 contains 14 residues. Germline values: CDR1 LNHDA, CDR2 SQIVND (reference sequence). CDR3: CASRPLGPTGGYTF. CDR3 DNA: TGTGCCAGTAGGCCTCTCGGTCCTACCGGGGGCTACACCTTC.

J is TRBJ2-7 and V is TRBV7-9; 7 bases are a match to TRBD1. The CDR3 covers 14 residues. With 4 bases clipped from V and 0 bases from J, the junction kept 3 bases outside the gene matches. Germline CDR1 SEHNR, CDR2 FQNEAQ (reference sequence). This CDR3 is CASSSGQPSYEQYF. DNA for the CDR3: TGTGCCAGCAGCTCGGGACAGCCCTCCTACGAGCAGTACTTC. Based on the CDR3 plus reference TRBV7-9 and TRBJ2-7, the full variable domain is DTGVSQNPRHKITKRGQNVTFRCDPISEHNRLYWYRQTLGQGPEFLTYFQNEAQLEKSRLLSDRFSAERPKGSFSTLEIQRTEQGDSAMYLCASSSGQPSYEQYFGPGTRLTVT.

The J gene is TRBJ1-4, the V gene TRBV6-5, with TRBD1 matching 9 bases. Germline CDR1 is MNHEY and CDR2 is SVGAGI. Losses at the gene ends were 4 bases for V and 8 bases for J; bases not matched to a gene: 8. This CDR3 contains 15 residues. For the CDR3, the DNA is TGTGCCAGCAGTTCGGGGACAGGGCCAGGGGAAAAACTGTTTTTT. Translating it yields CASSSGTGPGEKLFF.

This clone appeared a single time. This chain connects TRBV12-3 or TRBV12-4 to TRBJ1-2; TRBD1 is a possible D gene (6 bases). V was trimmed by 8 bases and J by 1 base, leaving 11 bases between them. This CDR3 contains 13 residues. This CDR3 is CASGSDSNYGYTF. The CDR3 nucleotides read TGTGCCAGCGGGTCGGACAGTAACTATGGCTACACCTTC.

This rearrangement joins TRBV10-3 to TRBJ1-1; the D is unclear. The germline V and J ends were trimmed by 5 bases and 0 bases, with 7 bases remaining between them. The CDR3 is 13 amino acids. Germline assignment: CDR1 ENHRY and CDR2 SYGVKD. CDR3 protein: CAISLEVNTEAFF. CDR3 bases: TGTGCCATCAGTTTGGAGGTGAACACTGAAGCTTTCTTT.